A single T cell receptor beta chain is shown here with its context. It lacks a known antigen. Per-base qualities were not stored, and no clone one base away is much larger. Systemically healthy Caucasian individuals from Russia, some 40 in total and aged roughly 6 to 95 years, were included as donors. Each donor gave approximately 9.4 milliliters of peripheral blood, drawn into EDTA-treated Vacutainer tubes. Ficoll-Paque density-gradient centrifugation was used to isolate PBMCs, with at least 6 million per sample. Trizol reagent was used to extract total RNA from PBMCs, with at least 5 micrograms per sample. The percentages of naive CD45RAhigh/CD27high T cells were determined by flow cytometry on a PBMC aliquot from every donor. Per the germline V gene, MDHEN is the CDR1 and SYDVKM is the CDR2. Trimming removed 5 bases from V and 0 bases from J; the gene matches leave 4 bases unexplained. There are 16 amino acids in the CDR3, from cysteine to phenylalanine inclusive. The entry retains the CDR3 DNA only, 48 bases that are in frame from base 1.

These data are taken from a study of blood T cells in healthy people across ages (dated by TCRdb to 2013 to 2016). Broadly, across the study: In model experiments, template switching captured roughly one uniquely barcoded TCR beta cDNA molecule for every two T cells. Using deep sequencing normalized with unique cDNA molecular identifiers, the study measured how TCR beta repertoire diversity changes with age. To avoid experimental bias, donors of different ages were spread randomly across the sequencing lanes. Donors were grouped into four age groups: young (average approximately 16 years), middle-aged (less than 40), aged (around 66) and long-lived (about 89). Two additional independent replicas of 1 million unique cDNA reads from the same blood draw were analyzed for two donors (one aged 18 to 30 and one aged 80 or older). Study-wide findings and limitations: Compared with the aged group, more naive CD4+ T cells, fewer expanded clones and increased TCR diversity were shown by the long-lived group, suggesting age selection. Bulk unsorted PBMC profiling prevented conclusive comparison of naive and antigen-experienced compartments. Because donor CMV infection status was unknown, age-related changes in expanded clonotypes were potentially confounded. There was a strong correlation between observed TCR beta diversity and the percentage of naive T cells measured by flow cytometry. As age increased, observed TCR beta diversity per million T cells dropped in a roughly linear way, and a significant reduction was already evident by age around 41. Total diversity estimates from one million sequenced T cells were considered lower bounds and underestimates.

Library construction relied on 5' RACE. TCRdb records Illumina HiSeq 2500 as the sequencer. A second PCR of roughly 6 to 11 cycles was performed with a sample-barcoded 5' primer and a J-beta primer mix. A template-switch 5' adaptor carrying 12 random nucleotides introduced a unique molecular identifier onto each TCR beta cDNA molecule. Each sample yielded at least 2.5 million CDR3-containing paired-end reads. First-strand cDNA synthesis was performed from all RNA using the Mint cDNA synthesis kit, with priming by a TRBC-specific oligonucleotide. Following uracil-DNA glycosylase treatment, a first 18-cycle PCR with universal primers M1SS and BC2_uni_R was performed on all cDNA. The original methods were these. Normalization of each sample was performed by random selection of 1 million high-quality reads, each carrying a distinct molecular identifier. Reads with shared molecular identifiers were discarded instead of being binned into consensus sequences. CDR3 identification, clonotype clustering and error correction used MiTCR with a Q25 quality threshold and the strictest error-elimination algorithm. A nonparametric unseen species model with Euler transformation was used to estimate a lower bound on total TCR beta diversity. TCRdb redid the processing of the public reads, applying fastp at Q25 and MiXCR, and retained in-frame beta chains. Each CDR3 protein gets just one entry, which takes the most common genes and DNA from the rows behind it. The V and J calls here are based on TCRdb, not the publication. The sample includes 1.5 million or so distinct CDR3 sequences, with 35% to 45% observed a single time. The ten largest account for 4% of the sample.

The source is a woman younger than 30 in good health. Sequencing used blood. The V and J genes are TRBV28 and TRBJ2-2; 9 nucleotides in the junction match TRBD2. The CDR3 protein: CASSRTSASNTGELFF. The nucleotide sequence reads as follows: TGTGCCAGCAGTAGGACTAGCGCCTCGAACACCGGGGAGCTGTTTTTT.